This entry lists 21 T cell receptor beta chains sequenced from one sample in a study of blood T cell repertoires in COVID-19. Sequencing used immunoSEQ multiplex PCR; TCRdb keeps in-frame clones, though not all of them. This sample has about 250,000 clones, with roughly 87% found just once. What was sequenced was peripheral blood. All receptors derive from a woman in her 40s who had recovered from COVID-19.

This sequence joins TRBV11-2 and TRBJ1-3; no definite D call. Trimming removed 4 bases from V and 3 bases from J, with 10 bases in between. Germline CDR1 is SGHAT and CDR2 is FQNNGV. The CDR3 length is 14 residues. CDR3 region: CASSYQTGGNTIYF. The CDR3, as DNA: TGTGCCAGCAGCTACCAGACGGGTGGAAACACCATATATTTT.

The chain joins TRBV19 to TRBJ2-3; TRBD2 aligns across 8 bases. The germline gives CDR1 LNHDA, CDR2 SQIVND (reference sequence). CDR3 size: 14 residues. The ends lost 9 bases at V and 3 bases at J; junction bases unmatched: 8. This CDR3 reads CASSGSMGTDTQYF. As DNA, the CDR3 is TGTGCCAGCAGCGGGAGTATGGGAACAGATACGCAGTATTTT. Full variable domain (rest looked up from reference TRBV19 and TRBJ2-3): DGGITQSPKYLFRKEGQNVTLSCEQNLNHDAMYWYRQDPGQGLRLIYYSQIVNDFQKGDIAEGYSVSREKKESFPLTVTSAQKNPTAFYLCASSGSMGTDTQYFGPGTRLTVL.

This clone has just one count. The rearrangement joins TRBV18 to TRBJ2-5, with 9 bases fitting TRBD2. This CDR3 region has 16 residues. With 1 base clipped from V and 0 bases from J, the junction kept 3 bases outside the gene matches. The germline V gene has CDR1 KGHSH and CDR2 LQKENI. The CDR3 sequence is CASSPRLAAYQETQYF. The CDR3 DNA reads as TGTGCCAGCTCACCACGACTAGCGGCATACCAAGAGACCCAGTACTTC. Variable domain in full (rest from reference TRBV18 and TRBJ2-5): NAGVMQNPRHLVRRRGQEARLRCSPMKGHSHVYWYRQLPEEGLKFMVYLQKENIIDESGMPKERFSAEFPKEGPSILRIQQVVRGDSAAYFCASSPRLAAYQETQYFGPGTRLLVL.

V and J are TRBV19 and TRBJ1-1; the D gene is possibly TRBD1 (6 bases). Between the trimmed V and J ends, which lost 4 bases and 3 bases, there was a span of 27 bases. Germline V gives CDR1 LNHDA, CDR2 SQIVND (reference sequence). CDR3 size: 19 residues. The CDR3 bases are TGTGCCAGTAGTAGCGGAGGAGTTACAGGGTGGTATTCATACACTGAAGCTTTCTTT. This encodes CASSSGGVTGWYSYTEAFF.

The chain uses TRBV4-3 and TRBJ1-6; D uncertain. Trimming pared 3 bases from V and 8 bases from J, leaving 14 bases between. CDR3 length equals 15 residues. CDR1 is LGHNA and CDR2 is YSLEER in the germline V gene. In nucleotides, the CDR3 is TGCGCCAGCAGCCAGGGTGGCGGCGGATATTCACCCCTCCACTTT. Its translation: CASSQGGGGYSPLHF.

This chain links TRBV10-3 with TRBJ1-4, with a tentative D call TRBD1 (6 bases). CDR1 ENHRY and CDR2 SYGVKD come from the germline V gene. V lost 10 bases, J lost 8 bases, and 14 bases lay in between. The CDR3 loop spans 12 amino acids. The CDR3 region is CATQQGGEKLFF. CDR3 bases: TGTGCCACGCAACAGGGAGGGGAAAAACTGTTTTTT.

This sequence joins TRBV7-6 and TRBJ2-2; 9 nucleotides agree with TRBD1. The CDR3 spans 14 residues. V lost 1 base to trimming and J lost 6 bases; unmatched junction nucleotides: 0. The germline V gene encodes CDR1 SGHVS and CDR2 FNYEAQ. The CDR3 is CASSLGQGAGELFF. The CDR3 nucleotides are TGTGCCAGCAGCTTAGGACAGGGGGCCGGGGAGCTGTTTTTT.

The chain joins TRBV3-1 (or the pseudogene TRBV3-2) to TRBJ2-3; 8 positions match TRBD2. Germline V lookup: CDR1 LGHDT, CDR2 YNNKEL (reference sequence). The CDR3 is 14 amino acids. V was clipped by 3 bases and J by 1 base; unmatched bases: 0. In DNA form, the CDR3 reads TGTGCCAGCAGCCACGGGGGGGGCACAGATACGCAGTATTTT. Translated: CASSHGGGTDTQYF.

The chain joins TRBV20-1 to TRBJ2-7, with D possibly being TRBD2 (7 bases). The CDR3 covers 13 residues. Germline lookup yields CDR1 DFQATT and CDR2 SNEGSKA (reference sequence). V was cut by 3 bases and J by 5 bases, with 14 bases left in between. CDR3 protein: CSASWGGAHEQYF. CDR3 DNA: TGCAGTGCTAGTTGGGGGGGGGCTCACGAGCAGTACTTC.

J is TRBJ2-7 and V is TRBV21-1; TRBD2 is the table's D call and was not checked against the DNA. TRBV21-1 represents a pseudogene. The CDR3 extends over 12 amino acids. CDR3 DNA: TGTGCCAGGCAGCGTGTTCTCAACGAGCAGTACGTC. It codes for CARQRVLNEQYV.

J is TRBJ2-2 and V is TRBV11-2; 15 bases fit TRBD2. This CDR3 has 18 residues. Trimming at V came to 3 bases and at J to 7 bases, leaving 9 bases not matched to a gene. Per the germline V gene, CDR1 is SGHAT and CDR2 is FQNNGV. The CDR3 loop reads CASSLAGLAGGHSGELFF. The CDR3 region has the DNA TGTGCCAGCAGCTTGGCCGGACTAGCGGGAGGGCATAGCGGGGAGCTGTTTTTT.

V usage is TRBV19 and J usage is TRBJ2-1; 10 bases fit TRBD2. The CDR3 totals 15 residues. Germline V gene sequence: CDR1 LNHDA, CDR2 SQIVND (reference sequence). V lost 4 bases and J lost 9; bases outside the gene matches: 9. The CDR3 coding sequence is TGTGCCAGTAGTAGCGGGGCTAGCGGGGGAATTGAGCAGTTCTTC. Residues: CASSSGASGGIEQFF.

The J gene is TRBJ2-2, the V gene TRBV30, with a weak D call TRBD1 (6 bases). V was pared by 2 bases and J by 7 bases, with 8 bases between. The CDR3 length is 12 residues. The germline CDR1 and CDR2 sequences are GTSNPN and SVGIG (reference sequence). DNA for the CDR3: TGTGCCTGGAGTAGGACAGACGGGGAGCTGTTTTTT. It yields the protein CAWSRTDGELFF.

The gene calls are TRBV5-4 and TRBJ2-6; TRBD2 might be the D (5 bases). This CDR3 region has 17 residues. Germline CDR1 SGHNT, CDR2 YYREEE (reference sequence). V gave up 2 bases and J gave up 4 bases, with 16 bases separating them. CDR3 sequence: CASSFPGELSGANVLTF. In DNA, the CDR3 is TGTGCCAGCAGCTTTCCCGGGGAGCTCTCGGGGGCCAACGTCCTGACTTTC.

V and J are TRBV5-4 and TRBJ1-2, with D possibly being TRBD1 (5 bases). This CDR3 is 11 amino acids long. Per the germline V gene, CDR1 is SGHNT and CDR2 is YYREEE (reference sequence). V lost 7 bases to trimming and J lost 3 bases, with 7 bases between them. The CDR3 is CASGGDYGYTF. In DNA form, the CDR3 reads TGTGCCAGCGGGGGGGACTATGGCTACACCTTC.

DNA of the CDR3: TGTGCCAGCAGCGGGGCGGACAGGGCCTACGAGCAGTACTTC. Its protein product is CASSGADRAYEQYF. V usage is TRBV5-4 and J usage is TRBJ2-7; 8 bases are a match to TRBD1. The CDR3 length is 14 residues. Per the germline V gene, CDR1 is SGHNT and CDR2 is YYREEE (reference sequence). V dropped 4 bases and J dropped 2; count of bases not matched to a gene: 5.

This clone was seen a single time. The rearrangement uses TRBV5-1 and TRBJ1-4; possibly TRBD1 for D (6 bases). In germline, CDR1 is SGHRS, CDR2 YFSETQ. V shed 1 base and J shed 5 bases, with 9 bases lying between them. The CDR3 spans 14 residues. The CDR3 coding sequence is TGCGCCAGCAGCTTGAGTCAGGGGAATGAAAAACTGTTTTTT. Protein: CASSLSQGNEKLFF.

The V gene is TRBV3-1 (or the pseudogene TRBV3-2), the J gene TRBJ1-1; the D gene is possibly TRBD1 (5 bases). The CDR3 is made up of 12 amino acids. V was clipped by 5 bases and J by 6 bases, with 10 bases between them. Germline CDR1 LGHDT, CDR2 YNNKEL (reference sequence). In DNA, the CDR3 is TGTGCCAGCAGCGACAGCTACTCTGAAGCTTTCTTT. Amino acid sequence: CASSDSYSEAFF.

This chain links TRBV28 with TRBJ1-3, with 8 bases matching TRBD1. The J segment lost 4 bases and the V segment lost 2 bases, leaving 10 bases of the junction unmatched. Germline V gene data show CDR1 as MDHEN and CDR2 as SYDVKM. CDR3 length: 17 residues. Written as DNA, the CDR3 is TGTGCCAGCAGTTTAGTTAGGACAGGGATTTCCGGAAACACCATATATTTT. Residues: CASSLVRTGISGNTIYF.

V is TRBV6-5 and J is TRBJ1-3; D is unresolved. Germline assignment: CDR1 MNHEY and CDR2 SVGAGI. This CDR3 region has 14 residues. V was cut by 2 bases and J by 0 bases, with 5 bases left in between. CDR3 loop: CASSYGSSGNTIYF. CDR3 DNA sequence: TGTGCCAGCAGTTACGGGAGCTCTGGAAACACCATATATTTT.

CDR3 in amino acids: CASSEVGTGQGGYGEQFF. Written as DNA, the CDR3 is TGTGCCAGCAGTGAAGTGGGGACAGGGCAAGGGGGATACGGTGAGCAGTTCTTC. V and J are TRBV6-1 and TRBJ2-1; 9 nucleotides line up with TRBD1. V lost 1 base to trimming and J lost 9 bases; unmatched junction nucleotides: 16. The CDR3 loop spans 18 amino acids. The germline CDR1 and CDR2 sequences are MNHNS and SASEGT.